This is a list of T cell receptor beta chains from one sample in a study of regulatory T cells in long-lasting Graves disease. TCRdb independently ran MiXCR on the multiplex PCR reads; one entry per CDR3 protein. The sample lists 420,000 or so distinct CDR3 sequences; roughly a quarter were seen once. Here the sequenced sample was peripheral blood mononuclear cells (PBMCs), taken when the disease was refractory, from a patient treated with antithyroid drugs. The source is a female donor with Graves disease. CDR3s include the opening cysteine and the closing phenylalanine or tryptophan. Each record gives: V gene, clone size, D gene, J gene, CDR3 DNA, CDR3 protein. The D gene is left open where the match is weak. Clone size is not always given. Where it is, it says once, few, many or a class for expanded clones.

>TRBV20-1|many|.|TRBJ2-7
TGCAGTGCTAGTCATCGCTCCTACGAGCAGTACTTC
CSASHRSYEQYF
>TRBV7-6|few|.|TRBJ2-7
TGTGCCAGCAGCGCAGCCGTACAGGGTTTGGAGTACTTC
CASSAAVQGLEYF
>TRBV19|.|.|TRBJ1-2
TGTGCCAGTACCGGCAGGGCGATTGGCTATGGCTACACCTTC
CASTGRAIGYGYTF
>TRBV6-1|.|TRBD1|TRBJ1-2
TGTGCCAGCAGTCAAACCTCCGCAGGGGGCCTTAACTATGGCTACACCTTC
CASSQTSAGGLNYGYTF
>TRBV7-2|many|.|TRBJ1-2
TGTGCCAGCAGCTTGGGAGGAGTAACGGATGGCTACACCTTC
CASSLGGVTDGYTF
>TRBV9|.|TRBD1|TRBJ1-1
TGTGCCAGCAGCGCCAGGACAGGGAACACTGAAGCTTTCTTT
CASSARTGNTEAFF
>TRBV18|many|.|TRBJ1-6
TGTGCCAGCTCACCAGCCGGCTTGGATTCACCCCTCCACTTT
CASSPAGLDSPLHF
>TRBV7-9|.|TRBD1|TRBJ2-5
TGTGCCAGCAGCTTATGGGGACAGGGTCGTCAAGAGACCCAGTACTTC
CASSLWGQGRQETQYF
>TRBV10-3|many|.|TRBJ1-5
TGTGCCGGGGGGGGCTTGGGACAGCCCCAGCATTTT
CAGGGLGQPQHF
>TRBV19|many|.|TRBJ1-5
TGTGCCAGTAGTCAAGCAGGAGGGAATCAGCCCCAGCATTTT
CASSQAGGNQPQHF
>TRBV24-1|many|.|TRBJ1-5
TGTGCCACCAGCCAGCGAGGCAATCAGCCCCAGCATTTT
CATSQRGNQPQHF
>TRBV19|few|.|TRBJ2-7
TGTGCCAGTAGTATAGGTTTAGGGATATTTCGGGAGCAGTACTTC
CASSIGLGIFREQYF
>TRBV20-1|many|.|TRBJ1-2
TGCAGTGCTAGAAGGGCGAAAAACTATGGCTACACCTTC
CSARRAKNYGYTF
>TRBV7-8|.|TRBD1|TRBJ2-2
TGTGCCAGCAGCTCAAGGACAGGGGGCTTCGCGAACACCGGGGAGCTGTTTTTT
CASSSRTGGFANTGELFF
>TRBV4-3|.|.|TRBJ2-7
TGCGCCAGCAGCCAAGAAGGCCAGGGGACCGAGCAGTACTTC
CASSQEGQGTEQYF
>TRBV7-9|few|.|TRBJ2-5
TGTGCCAGCAGCGCGCCACCGGGGGGCGAGACCCAGTACTTC
CASSAPPGGETQYF
>TRBV5-1|few|.|TRBJ1-2
TGCGCCAGCAGCTCCAAGCAGGAAGGATATGGCTACACCTTC
CASSSKQEGYGYTF
>TRBV28|few|TRBD2|TRBJ2-1
TGTGCCAGCAGGGGACTAGGTTCGCATGAGCAGTTCTTC
CASRGLGSHEQFF
>TRBV2|.|TRBD2|TRBJ2-4
TGTGCCAGCCACGAAGCGGGGGGGAAAGACATTCAGTACTTC
CASHEAGGKDIQYF
>TRBV27|.|TRBD1|TRBJ1-6
TGTGCCAGCAGTTTATATCCGACAGGGGGTGATTCACCCCTCCACTTT
CASSLYPTGGDSPLHF
>TRBV5-1|.|TRBD2|TRBJ2-7
TGCGCCAGCAGCCCAGGGACTACCAAAAACTACGAGCAGTACTTC
CASSPGTTKNYEQYF
>TRBV4-1|.|.|TRBJ2-5
TGCGCCAGCAGCCAAGAACGCGACGGGGCAGAGACCCAGTACTTC
CASSQERDGAETQYF
>TRBV6-9|few|TRBD2|TRBJ2-7
TGTGCCAGCAGTTACGGGAGCGGGAGAAGCTCCTACGAGCAGTACTTC
CASSYGSGRSSYEQYF
>TRBV9|.|TRBD1|TRBJ2-7
TGTGCCAGCAGCGTTTACCGGGACAGGGACTACGAGCAGTACTTC
CASSVYRDRDYEQYF
>TRBV10-3|many|.|TRBJ2-7
TGTGCCGTAACCCCCGCGGGGGCGACCTACGAGCAGTACTTC
CAVTPAGATYEQYF
>TRBV20-1|.|.|TRBJ2-7
TGCAGTGCCGATCGGACCGGGCACGAGCAGTACTTC
CSADRTGHEQYF
>TRBV19|.|.|TRBJ1-2
TGTGCCAGTAGTACGGGACGGTCCTATGGCTACACCTTC
CASSTGRSYGYTF
>TRBV6-5|many|.|TRBJ2-7
TGTGCCAGCAGTTACTCTGCGCTAGCTCCCTCCTACGAGCAGTACTTC
CASSYSALAPSYEQYF
>TRBV7-2|many|.|TRBJ2-6
TGTGCCAGCAGCTTAATGAGTTCTGCGGCCGGGGCCAACGTCCTGACTTTC
CASSLMSSAAGANVLTF
>TRBV30|.|.|TRBJ2-2
TGTGCCTGGAGGGGCGGGACCACCGGGGAGCTGTTTTTT
CAWRGGTTGELFF
>TRBV12-3/TRBV12-4|many|TRBD1|TRBJ1-2
TGTGCCAGCAGCCTGACAGGGGCTCATGGCTACACCTTC
CASSLTGAHGYTF
>TRBV20-1|few|.|TRBJ1-1
TGCAGTGCTACGGACAGACCGACCACTGAAGCTTTCTTT
CSATDRPTTEAFF
>TRBV30|.|.|TRBJ1-5
TGTGCCTGGAGTGTCGGGGAAGGGCAGCCCCAGCATTTT
CAWSVGEGQPQHF
>TRBV28|many|TRBD1|TRBJ2-5
TGTGCCAGCAGCCCCTCCGGGACAGGGTCTCGAGAGACCCAGTACTTC
CASSPSGTGSRETQYF
>TRBV29-1|.|.|TRBJ2-7
TGCAGCGCGATGGCGGACAGTCTTTACTCCTACGAGCAGTACTTC
CSAMADSLYSYEQYF
>TRBV7-2|few|TRBD2|TRBJ2-7
TGTGCCAGCAGCTTTGTAGCGGGAGTTGGCTACGAGCAGTACTTC
CASSFVAGVGYEQYF
>TRBV7-2|.|.|TRBJ2-3
TGTGCCAGCAGCCGTACTCTAGCAAAGGATACGCAGTATTTT
CASSRTLAKDTQYF
>TRBV2|.|.|TRBJ1-3
TGTGCCAGCAGCCAAGACCTTAGAATCGAAAACACCATATATTTT
CASSQDLRIENTIYF
>TRBV28|.|.|TRBJ2-1
TGTGCCAGCAACGAATTGGGAGGGACAGGTCCCCACAATGAGCAGTTCTTC
CASNELGGTGPHNEQFF
>TRBV29-1|few|.|TRBJ2-2
TGCAGCGTCTCTCCCGGGGGGCTAAGCACCGGGGAGCTGTTTTTT
CSVSPGGLSTGELFF
>TRBV7-9|.|.|TRBJ2-1
TGTGCCAGCAGCTTATATTCTGGGGGTTCCTACAATGAGCAGTTCTTC
CASSLYSGGSYNEQFF
>TRBV6-1|many|.|TRBJ2-7
TGTGCCAGCAATCCCCGTCTCGGCGGGAAAGTCTACGAGCAGTACTTC
CASNPRLGGKVYEQYF
>TRBV12-3/TRBV12-4|.|.|TRBJ1-5
TGTGCCAGCAGTCCGGGCCCTCCGGGTCAGCCCCAGCATTTT
CASSPGPPGQPQHF
>TRBV19|many|.|TRBJ2-5
TGTGCCAGTAGTATTACTCAAGAGACCCAGTACTTC
CASSITQETQYF
>TRBV12-3/TRBV12-4|many|TRBD1|TRBJ1-2
TGTGCCAGCAGTTTTTTTGTCGGGACAGGGGGCGCCTATGGCTACACCTTC
CASSFFVGTGGAYGYTF
>TRBV7-3|few|.|TRBJ2-2
TGTGCCAGCAGCTTAGGAGTGGGCGCGAACACCGGGGAGCTGTTTTTT
CASSLGVGANTGELFF
>TRBV20-1|few|TRBD1|TRBJ2-7
TGCAGTGCGCCAAAGGGACAGGGGAGCTCCTACGAGCAGTACTTC
CSAPKGQGSSYEQYF
>TRBV20-1|few|.|TRBJ2-5
TGCAGTGCTAGTTCACTAGTAGAGGGGACCCAGTACTTC
CSASSLVEGTQYF
>TRBV20-1|few|.|TRBJ1-6
TGCAGTGCTGAGGCCGGGACTTCAAATTCACCCCTCCACTTT
CSAEAGTSNSPLHF
>TRBV10-3|.|.|TRBJ1-5
TGTGCCGCCAGGACCGACAATAGCAATCAGCCCCAGCATTTT
CAARTDNSNQPQHF
>TRBV2|many|.|TRBJ2-5
TGTGCCAGCAGCTTAAGTCGTAATGCGGGTGGTGAGACCCAGTACTTC
CASSLSRNAGGETQYF
>TRBV12-3/TRBV12-4|few|.|TRBJ2-7
TGTGCCAGCAGTTTATCGTCCGGGCCGGACGGGAAGTACTTC
CASSLSSGPDGKYF
>TRBV12-3/TRBV12-4|many|.|TRBJ1-4
TGTGCCAGCAGCCTACCCAACCAGTTTAGTTACGGCAGGGCAACTAATGAAAAACTGTTTTTT
CASSLPNQFSYGRATNEKLFF
>TRBV24-1|.|TRBD1|TRBJ2-7
TGTGCCACCAGCCAGACAGGGTCCTACGAGCAGTACTTC
CATSQTGSYEQYF
>TRBV30|few|.|TRBJ1-1
TGTGCCTTTGAACGACTGGAGGGCACTGAAGCTTTCTTT
CAFERLEGTEAFF
>TRBV19|.|.|TRBJ1-5
TGTGCCAGTAGAACTACAGGGAGCAATCAGCCCCAGCATTTT
CASRTTGSNQPQHF